This T cell receptor (beta chain) emerged from a study of T cells after yellow fever vaccination. Study-wide context: Researchers used CD3, CD45RA, CCR7 and CD95 to sort out EM, EMRA, CM and Tscm memory subsets.

5'RACE template switching added a universal primer site and UMIs to TCR cDNA. Using its own MiXCR run on the 5' RACE reads, TCRdb lists one record per CDR3 protein. The sample contains about 25,000 distinct CDR3 sequences, less than 7% of which appear only once. V was trimmed by 4 bases and J by 4 bases, leaving 6 bases between them. The CDR3 has 12 amino acids. CDR1 MGHRA and CDR2 YSYEKL come from the germline V gene. The V and J genes are TRBV4-1 and TRBJ2-3, with unresolved D. The receptor was isolated from a man between 25 and 39 years old who received the YFV17D yellow fever vaccine. The sequenced sample was PBMCs, either bulk or a sorted T-cell subset (CD4+, CD8+, memory, or dextramer-sorted; not recorded which), obtained 15 days after the yellow fever booster vaccination. The DNA of the CDR3 is TGCGCCAGCAGCCGGTCTTCAGATACGCAGTATTTT. Its translation is CASSRSSDTQYF.